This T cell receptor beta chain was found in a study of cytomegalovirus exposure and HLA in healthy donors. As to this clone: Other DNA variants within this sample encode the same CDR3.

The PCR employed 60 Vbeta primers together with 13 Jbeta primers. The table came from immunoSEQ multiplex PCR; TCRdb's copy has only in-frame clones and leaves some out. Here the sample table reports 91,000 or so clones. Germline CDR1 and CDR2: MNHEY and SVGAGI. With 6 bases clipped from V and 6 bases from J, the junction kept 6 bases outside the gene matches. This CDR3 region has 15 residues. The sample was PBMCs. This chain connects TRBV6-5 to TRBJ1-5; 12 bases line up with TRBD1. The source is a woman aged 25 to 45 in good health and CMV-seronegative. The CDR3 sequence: CASRRDRGLGQPQHF. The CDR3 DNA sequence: TGTGCCAGCAGACGGGACAGGGGGCTAGGTCAGCCCCAGCATTTT.